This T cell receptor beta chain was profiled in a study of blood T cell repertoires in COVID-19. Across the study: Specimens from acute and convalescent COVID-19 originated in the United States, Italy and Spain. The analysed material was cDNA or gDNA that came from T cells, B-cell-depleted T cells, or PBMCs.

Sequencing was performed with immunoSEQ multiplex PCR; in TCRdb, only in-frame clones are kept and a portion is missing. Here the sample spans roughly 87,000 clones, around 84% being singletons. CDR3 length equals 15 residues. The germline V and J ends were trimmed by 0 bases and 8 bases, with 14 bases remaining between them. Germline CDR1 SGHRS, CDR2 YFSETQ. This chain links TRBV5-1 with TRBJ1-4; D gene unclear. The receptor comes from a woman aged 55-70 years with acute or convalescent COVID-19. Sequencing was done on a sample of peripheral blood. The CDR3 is CASSLVSSSGEKLFF. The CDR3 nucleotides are TGCGCCAGCAGCTTGGTTTCTTCCTCGGGAGAAAAACTGTTTTTT.